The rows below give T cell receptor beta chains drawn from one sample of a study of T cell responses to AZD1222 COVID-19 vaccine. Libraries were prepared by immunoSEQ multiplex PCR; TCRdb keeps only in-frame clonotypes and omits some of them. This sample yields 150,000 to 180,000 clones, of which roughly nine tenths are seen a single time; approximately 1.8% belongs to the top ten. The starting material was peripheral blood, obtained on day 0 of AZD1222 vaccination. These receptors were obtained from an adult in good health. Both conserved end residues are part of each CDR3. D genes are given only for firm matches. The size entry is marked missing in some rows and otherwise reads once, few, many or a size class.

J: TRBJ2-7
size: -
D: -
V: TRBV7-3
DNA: TGTGCCAGCAGCTCCTCACCGGTTTTGGCCTACGAGCAGTACTTC
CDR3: CASSSSPVLAYEQYF

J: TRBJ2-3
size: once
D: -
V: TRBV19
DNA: TGTGCCAGTAGTGCCAATTCGCTTATAAGCACAGATACGCAGTATTTT
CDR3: CASSANSLISTDTQYF

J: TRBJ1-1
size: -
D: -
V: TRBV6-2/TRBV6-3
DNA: TGTGCCAGCAGCGACTGGGGAACTACGAACACTGAAGCTTTCTTT
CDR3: CASSDWGTTNTEAFF

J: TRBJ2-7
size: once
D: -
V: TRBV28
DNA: TGTGCCAGCAGTTGGAGGGGGTCCTACGAGCAGTACTTC
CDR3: CASSWRGSYEQYF

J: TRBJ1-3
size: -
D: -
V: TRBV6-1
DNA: TGTGCCAGCAGTGAGAACCCCGCCTTAAGCTCTGGAAACACCATATATTTT
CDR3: CASSENPALSSGNTIYF

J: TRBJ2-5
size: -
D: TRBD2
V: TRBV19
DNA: TGTGCCAGTAGTCCTCTAGCGGGAGGGCAAGAGACCCAGTACTTC
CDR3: CASSPLAGGQETQYF

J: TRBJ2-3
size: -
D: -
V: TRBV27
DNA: TGTGCCAGCAGCACCATTACAGGGTTTTGGGGAACAGATACGCAGTATTTT
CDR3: CASSTITGFWGTDTQYF

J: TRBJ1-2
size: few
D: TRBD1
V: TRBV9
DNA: TGTGCCAGCAGCGGGACAGGGAACTATGGCTACACCTTC
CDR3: CASSGTGNYGYTF

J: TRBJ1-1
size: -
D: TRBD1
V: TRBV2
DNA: TGTGCCAGCAGTGAACGGACAGGGGTAGTCACTGAAGCTTTCTTT
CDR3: CASSERTGVVTEAFF

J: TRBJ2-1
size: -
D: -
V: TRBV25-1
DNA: TGTGCCAGCAGTGTCCACACAGGGATTGGGTACAATGAGCAGTTCTTC
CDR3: CASSVHTGIGYNEQFF

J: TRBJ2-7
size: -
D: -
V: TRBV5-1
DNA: TGCGCCAGCAGCTGGCGCGGATCCTACGAGCAGTACTTC
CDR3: CASSWRGSYEQYF

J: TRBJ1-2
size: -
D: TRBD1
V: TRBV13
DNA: TGTGCCAGCAGCCCTCAGGGGGCGCTTGTTGGCTACACCTTC
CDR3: CASSPQGALVGYTF

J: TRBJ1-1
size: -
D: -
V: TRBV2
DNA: TGTGCCAGCAGTGACAGGAGGGAGGGTGAAGCTTTCTTT
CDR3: CASSDRREGEAFF

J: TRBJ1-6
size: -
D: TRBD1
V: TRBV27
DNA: TGTGCCAGCAGCCCTAAGGGGGGACAGGGAAGTTGGGATAATTCACCCCTCCACTTT
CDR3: CASSPKGGQGSWDNSPLHF

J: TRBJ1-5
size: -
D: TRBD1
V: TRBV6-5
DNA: TGTGCCATCGACAGGGATAGCAATCAGCCCCAGCATTTT
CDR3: CAIDRDSNQPQHF

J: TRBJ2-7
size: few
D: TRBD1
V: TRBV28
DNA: TGTGCCAGCACCGCGGGGACAGGACTGAATTTTGTCAATGAGCAGTACTTC
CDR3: CASTAGTGLNFVNEQYF

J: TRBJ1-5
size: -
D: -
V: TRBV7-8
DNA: TGTGCCAGCAGCCCGGGACTAGCCAGTCAGCCCCAGCATTTT
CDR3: CASSPGLASQPQHF

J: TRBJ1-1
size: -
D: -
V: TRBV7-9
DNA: TGTGCCAGCAGCTGGTCCGGGTCGAACACTGAAGCTTTCTTT
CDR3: CASSWSGSNTEAFF

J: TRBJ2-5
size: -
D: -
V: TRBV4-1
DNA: TGCGCCAGCAGCCATACCGGGACTGGAGAACAAGAGACCCAGTACTTC
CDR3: CASSHTGTGEQETQYF

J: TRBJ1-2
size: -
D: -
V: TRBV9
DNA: TGTGCCAGCAGCGTATCGAATTATGGCTACACCTTC
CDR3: CASSVSNYGYTF

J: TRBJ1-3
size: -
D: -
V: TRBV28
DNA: TGTGCCAGCAGTTTAAGGCAGTCCAGCTCTGGAAACACCATATATTTT
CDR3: CASSLRQSSSGNTIYF

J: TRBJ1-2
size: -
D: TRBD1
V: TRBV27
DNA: TGTGCCAGCAGTCCCGGGACAGACTATGGCTACACCTTC
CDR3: CASSPGTDYGYTF

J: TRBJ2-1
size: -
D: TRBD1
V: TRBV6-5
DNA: TGTGCCAGCACCATCGGACAGGTATCCTTCTTC
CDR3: CASTIGQVSFF

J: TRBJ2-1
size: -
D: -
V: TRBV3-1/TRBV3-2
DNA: TGTGCCAGCAGCACTCAAGGCGGGACCCCGGGGGACAATGAGCAGTTCTTC
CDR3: CASSTQGGTPGDNEQFF

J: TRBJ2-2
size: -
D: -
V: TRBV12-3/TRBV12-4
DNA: TGTGCCAGCAGTTTATATAGGGCCGGGGAGCTGTTTTTT
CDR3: CASSLYRAGELFF

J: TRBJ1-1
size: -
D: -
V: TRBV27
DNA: TGTGCCAGCAGTTTAATGTCTCCCGGGTCTGAAGCTTTCTTT
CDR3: CASSLMSPGSEAFF

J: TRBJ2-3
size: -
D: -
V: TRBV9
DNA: TGTGCCAGCAGCGTAAGTCAGCTAGCCGATACGCAGTATTTT
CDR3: CASSVSQLADTQYF

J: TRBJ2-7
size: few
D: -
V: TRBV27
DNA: TGTGCCAGCAGTTTGGGTAGGGGGGGTAGCTACGAGCAGTACTTC
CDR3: CASSLGRGGSYEQYF

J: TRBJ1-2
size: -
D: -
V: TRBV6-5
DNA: TGTGCCAGCAGTCCCGACTGGAACTATGGCTACACCTTC
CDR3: CASSPDWNYGYTF

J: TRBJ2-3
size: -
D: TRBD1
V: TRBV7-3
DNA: TGTGCCAGCAGCTTAACGGGACAGGACGCAGATACGCAGTATTTT
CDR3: CASSLTGQDADTQYF

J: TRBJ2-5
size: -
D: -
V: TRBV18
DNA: TGTGCCAGCTCACCCCTACAGGGAACAAAAGAGACCCAGTACTTC
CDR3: CASSPLQGTKETQYF

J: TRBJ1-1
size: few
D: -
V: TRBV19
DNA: TGTGCCAGTAAGGAGGGAGCTGGGAACACTGAAGCTTTCTTT
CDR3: CASKEGAGNTEAFF

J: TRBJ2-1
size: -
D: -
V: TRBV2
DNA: TGTGCCAGCAGGCCACAGCGGTTAAACTACAATGAGCAGTTCTTC
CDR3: CASRPQRLNYNEQFF

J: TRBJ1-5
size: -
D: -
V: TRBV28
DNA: TGTGCCAGCCTGAGCGGGACACCTAGCAATCAGCCCCAGCATTTT
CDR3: CASLSGTPSNQPQHF

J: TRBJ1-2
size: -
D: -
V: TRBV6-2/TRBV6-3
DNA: TGTGCCAGCAGTTACAGGGGGAGTAACTATGGCTACACCTTC
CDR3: CASSYRGSNYGYTF

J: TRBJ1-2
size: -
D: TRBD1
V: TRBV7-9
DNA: TGTGCCAGCAGCCCCCAGACAGGGAACTATGGCTACACCTTC
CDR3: CASSPQTGNYGYTF

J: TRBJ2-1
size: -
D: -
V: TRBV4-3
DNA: TGCGCCAGCTCACGAGGGGGCGCGGGGAATGAGCAGTTCTTC
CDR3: CASSRGGAGNEQFF

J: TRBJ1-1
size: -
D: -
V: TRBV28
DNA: TGTGCGTCAAAGGCCCCGAGGGTGGCTGAAGCTTTCTTT
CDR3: CASKAPRVAEAFF

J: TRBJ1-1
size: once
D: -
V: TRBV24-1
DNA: TGTGCCACCAGTGATTTGTGGGAATTGGACAGAACCTTGAACACTGAAGCTTTCTTT
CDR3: CATSDLWELDRTLNTEAFF

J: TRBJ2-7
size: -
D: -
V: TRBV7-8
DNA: TGTGCCAGCAGCTTAGTTCGGAGCCCCTCCTACGAGCAGTACTTC
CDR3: CASSLVRSPSYEQYF

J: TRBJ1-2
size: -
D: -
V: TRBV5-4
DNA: TGTGCCAGCAGCTCGCGCACGGGCGGACAATCTTCATCGAGAGGCTACACCTTC
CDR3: CASSSRTGGQSSSRGYTF

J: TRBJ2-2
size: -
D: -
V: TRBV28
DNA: TGTGCCAGCAGTTCGACTAAGGACACCGGGGAGCTGTTTTTT
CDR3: CASSSTKDTGELFF

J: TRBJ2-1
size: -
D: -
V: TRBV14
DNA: TGTGCCAGCAGCCCTCGGGAGGGGGCCGTCAATGAGCAGTTCTTC
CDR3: CASSPREGAVNEQFF

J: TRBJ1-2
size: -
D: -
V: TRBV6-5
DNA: TGTGCCAGCACCAAACAAAGGGACGGATTATATGGCTACACCTTC
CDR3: CASTKQRDGLYGYTF

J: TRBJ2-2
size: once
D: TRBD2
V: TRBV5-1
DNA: TGCGCCAGCAGCTTGGCCGAGACTAGCGGGAACACCGGGGAGCTGTTTTTT
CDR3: CASSLAETSGNTGELFF

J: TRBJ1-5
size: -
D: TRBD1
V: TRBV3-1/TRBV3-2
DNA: TGTGCCAGCAGCCAAGGGTCCTCAGGGGGCGTGGAACAGCCCCAGCATTTT
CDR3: CASSQGSSGGVEQPQHF